This T cell receptor (beta chain) was retrieved from a study of OX40 agonist ivuxolimab in advanced cancers. Overall study context: Among those treated, three patients had partial responses, one with hepatocellular carcinoma and two with cutaneous melanoma. Notes on the study in general: Low clonal expansion, among the lowest seen, marked partial responders at 0.1-3.0 mg/kg. CD4+ T cells averaged fewer expanded clones than CD8+ T cells.

A note on this clone: The antigen is not known.

TCRdb keeps only in-frame clones here, not all; method: immunoSEQ multiplex PCR. There are 80,000 to 95,000 clones in the sample; about 86% occur only once, and less than 2% lies in the top ten. The germline CDR1 and CDR2 sequences are SGHNT and YYREEE (reference sequence). This CDR3 spans 11 amino acids. Trimming stripped 3 bases from V and 3 bases from J, with 4 bases between. It was autoimmune disease history or systemic immunosuppression that excluded patients. This sequence joins TRBV5-4 and TRBJ2-7; the D is unclear. Source: CD4+ or CD8+ T cells sorted from blood, taken in a trial of the OX40 agonist ivuxolimab. This clonotype was sampled from an adult with an advanced solid tumor such as melanoma, head and neck, liver or kidney cancer. CDR3 DNA sequence: TGTGCCAGCAGCTCATACTACGAGCAGTACTTC. It yields the protein CASSSYYEQYF.